The 11 T cell receptor beta chains given below trace back to one sample, sequenced in a study of OX40 agonist ivuxolimab in advanced cancers. Measured with immunoSEQ multiplex PCR; TCRdb has only the in-frame clones, and not every one. The table lists 80,000 or so clones, 87% of them singletons. The input for sequencing was CD4+ or CD8+ T cells sorted from blood, taken in a trial of the OX40 agonist ivuxolimab. The receptor set was obtained from an adult with an advanced solid tumor such as melanoma, head and neck, liver or kidney cancer.

The J gene is TRBJ2-1, the V gene TRBV5-1; 9 nucleotides agree with TRBD2. This CDR3 is built from 16 residues. With V trimmed by 4 bases and J by 2 bases, 7 bases remained unmatched. CDR1 and CDR2 from the germline V gene are SGHRS and YFSETQ. CDR3 coding DNA: TGCGCCAGCAGCCCCCCTAGCGGGGCCACCTACAATGAGCAGTTCTTC. It is translated as CASSPPSGATYNEQFF.

V usage is TRBV6-5 and J usage is TRBJ1-2; 8 bases agree with TRBD1. CDR3 length equals 16 residues. Germline lookup yields CDR1 MNHEY and CDR2 SVGAGI. The ends lost 2 bases at V and 4 bases at J; junction bases unmatched: 9. CDR3: CASSYRIRTGTYGYTF. CDR3 DNA: TGTGCCAGCAGTTACCGAATAAGGACAGGGACCTATGGCTACACCTTC.

Only a few counts were recorded for this clone. The chain joins TRBV18 to TRBJ1-5; 8 positions match TRBD1. J gave up 3 bases and V 5 bases, and 9 bases lay outside the gene matches. This CDR3 has 16 residues. Germline assignment: CDR1 KGHSH and CDR2 LQKENI. This CDR3 reads CASSSRPGQVNQPQHF. CDR3 bases: TGTGCCAGCTCATCACGCCCGGGACAGGTCAATCAGCCCCAGCATTTT.

CDR3 region: CASNKRGLQETQYF. In DNA, the CDR3 is TGTGCCAGCAACAAGCGGGGGTTACAAGAGACCCAGTACTTC. The chain couples TRBV9 to TRBJ2-5; 8 bases are shared with TRBD2. The CDR3 length is 14 residues. Looked up from germline, CDR1 is SGDLS and CDR2 is YYNGEE. V dropped 6 bases and J dropped 2; count of bases not matched to a gene: 6.

The V and J genes are TRBV6-1 and TRBJ1-1, with D perhaps matching TRBD1 (6 bases). Germline values: CDR1 MNHNS, CDR2 SASEGT. This CDR3 is built from 13 residues. The V and J ends lost 10 bases and 3 bases respectively, with 15 bases between them. Written as DNA, the CDR3 is TGTGCCATCACCGACAGGTCCTACACTGAAGCTTTCTTT. Protein sequence: CAITDRSYTEAFF.

J is TRBJ1-1 and V is TRBV18; D unclear. CDR1 and CDR2 from the germline V gene are KGHSH and LQKENI. The V and J ends lost 6 bases and 2 bases respectively, with 10 bases between them. The CDR3 is 13 amino acids. The CDR3 DNA follows: TGTGCCAGCTCGAGCGGGGAAAACACTGAAGCTTTCTTT. As protein: CASSSGENTEAFF.

This chain links TRBV2 with TRBJ2-5; D is unclear. CDR3 length: 12 residues. Trimming removed 7 bases from V and 5 bases from J, with 11 bases in between. CDR1 and CDR2 (germline): SNHLY, FYNNEI. The CDR3 DNA follows: TGTGCCAGCAAGATGGGCCGGGAGACCCAGTACTTC. Its protein is CASKMGRETQYF.

V usage is TRBV6-5 and J usage is TRBJ2-7, with TRBD1 matching over 9 bases. The germline gives CDR1 MNHEY, CDR2 SVGAGI. V was pared by 7 bases and J by 2 bases, with 3 bases of the junction left unmatched. The CDR3 length is 13 residues. CDR3 sequence: CASMDRGAYEQYV. In DNA, the CDR3 is TGTGCCAGCATGGACAGGGGAGCCTACGAGCAGTACGTC.

The chain is built from TRBV5-1 and TRBJ1-1; D uncertain. CDR1 is SGHRS, CDR2 YFSETQ, per germline. V gave up 0 bases and J gave up 0 bases, with 9 bases separating them. The CDR3 extends over 15 amino acids. The CDR3 region has the DNA TGCGCCAGCAGCTTGGTGGGAGGTTTGAACACTGAAGCTTTCTTT. This sequence encodes CASSLVGGLNTEAFF.

The chain joins TRBV19 to TRBJ2-3; D is ambiguous. The CDR3 totals 14 residues. Trimming cost V 5 bases and J 3 bases, with 12 bases left between them. Germline assignment: CDR1 LNHDA and CDR2 SQIVND (reference sequence). DNA for the CDR3: TGTGCCAGTAGTTCGCGTCCCCGTACAGATACGCAGTATTTT. This sequence encodes CASSSRPRTDTQYF.

The chain links TRBV20-1 to TRBJ2-5; no clear D. The CDR3 runs to 10 residues. The germline CDR1 and CDR2 sequences are DFQATT and SNEGSKA (reference sequence). The ends were cut back, 4 bases at V and 5 bases at J, with 5 bases in the middle. The CDR3 DNA follows: TGCAGTGCTACCCGGGAGACCCAGTACTTC. Residues: CSATRETQYF.